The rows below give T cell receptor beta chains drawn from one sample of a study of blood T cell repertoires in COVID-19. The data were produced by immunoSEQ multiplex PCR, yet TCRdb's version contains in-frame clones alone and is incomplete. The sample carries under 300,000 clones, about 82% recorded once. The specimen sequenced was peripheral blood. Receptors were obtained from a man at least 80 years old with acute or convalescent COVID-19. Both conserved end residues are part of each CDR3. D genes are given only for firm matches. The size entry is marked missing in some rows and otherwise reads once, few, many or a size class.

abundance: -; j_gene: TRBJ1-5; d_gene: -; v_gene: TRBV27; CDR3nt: TGTGCCAGCCTTGAGACGGGTAATCAGCCCCAGCATTTT; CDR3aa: CASLETGNQPQHF
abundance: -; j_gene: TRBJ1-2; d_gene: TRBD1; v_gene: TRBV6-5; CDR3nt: TGTGCCAGCAGCCAACCAGGCAGGGGGTTAGGTGGCTACACCTTC; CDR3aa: CASSQPGRGLGGYTF
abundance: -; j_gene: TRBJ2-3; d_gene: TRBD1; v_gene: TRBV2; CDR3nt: TGTGCCAGCACCGCTGACAGGGGCCGCACAGATACGCAGTATTTT; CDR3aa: CASTADRGRTDTQYF
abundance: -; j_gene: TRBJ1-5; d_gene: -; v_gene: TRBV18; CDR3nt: TGTGCCAGCTCCCCTCCCGCTAGTCAGCCCCAGCATTTT; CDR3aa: CASSPPASQPQHF
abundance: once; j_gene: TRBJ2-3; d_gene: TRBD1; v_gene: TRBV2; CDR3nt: TGTGCCAGCAGTCAAGGGGGCCTGCCCACAGATACGCAGTATTTT; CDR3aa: CASSQGGLPTDTQYF
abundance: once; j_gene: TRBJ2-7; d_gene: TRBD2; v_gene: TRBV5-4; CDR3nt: TGTGCCAGCAGCTCCTCGGGAGGGGCGACCTACGAGCAGTACTTC; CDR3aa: CASSSSGGATYEQYF
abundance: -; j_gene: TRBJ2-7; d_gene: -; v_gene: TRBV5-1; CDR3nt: TGCGCCAGCAGCTCCCCACACATGGGCGTCTACGAGCAGTACTTC; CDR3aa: CASSSPHMGVYEQYF
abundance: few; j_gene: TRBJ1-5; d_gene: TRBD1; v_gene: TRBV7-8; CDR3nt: TGTGCCAGCAGCAAGACAGGGGTTCAGCCCCAGCATTTT; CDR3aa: CASSKTGVQPQHF
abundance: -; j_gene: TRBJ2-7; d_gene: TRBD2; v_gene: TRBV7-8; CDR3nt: TGTGCCAGCAGCCCTTTGGGGCGGGGGTCTTCATACGAGCAGTACTTC; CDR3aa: CASSPLGRGSSYEQYF
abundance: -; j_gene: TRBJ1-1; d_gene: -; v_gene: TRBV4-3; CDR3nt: TGCGCCAGCAGCCAAGGGTCGGGGAACACTGAAGCTTTCTTT; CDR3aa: CASSQGSGNTEAFF
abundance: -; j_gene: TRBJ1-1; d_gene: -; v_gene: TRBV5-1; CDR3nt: TGCGCCAGCAGCAGGGGGACAACCCCAACGAACACTGAAGCTTTCTTT; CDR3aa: CASSRGTTPTNTEAFF
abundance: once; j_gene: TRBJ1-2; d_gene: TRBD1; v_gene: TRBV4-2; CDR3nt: TGTGCCAGCAGCCAATCTCCTTCCATTTTTTCGGGACAGGGGAGCGGTGGCTACACCTTC; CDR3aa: CASSQSPSIFSGQGSGGYTF
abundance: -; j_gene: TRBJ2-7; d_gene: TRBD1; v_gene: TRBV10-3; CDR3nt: TGTGCCATCACCAGACAGGGCACCCACGAGCAGTACTTC; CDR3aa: CAITRQGTHEQYF
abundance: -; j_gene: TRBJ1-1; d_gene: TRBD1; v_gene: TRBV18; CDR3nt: TGTGCCAGCTCCCCAGCACCGACAGGGATCACTGAAGCTTTCTTT; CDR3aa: CASSPAPTGITEAFF
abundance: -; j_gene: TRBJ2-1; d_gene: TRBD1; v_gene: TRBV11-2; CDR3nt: TGTGCCAGCAGCTCGGACAGGGGAGGGCACAATGAGCAGTTCTTC; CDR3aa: CASSSDRGGHNEQFF
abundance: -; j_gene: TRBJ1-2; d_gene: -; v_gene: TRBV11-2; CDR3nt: TGTGCCAGCAGCTCCCTTACTAACTATGGCTACACCTTC; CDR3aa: CASSSLTNYGYTF
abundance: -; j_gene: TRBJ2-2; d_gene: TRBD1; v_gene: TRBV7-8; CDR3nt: TGTGCCAGCAGCCCGACAGGGGGCGCGGACACCGGGGAGCTGTTTTTT; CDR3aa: CASSPTGGADTGELFF
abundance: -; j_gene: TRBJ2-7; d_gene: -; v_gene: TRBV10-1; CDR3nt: TGCGCCAGCAGTGAATCATCCTCCTACGAGCAGTACTTC; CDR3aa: CASSESSSYEQYF
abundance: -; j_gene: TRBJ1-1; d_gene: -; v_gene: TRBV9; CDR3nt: TGTGCCAGCAGCGTGACTAGTTCGGGGAACACTGAAGCTTTCTTT; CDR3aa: CASSVTSSGNTEAFF
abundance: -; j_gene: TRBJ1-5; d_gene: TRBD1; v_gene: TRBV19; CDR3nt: TGTGCCAGTAGTACCGCCCAGGGGGGTCAGCCCCAGCATTTT; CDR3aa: CASSTAQGGQPQHF
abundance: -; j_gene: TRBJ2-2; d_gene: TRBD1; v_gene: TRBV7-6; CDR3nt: TGTGCCAGCAGCTTAGGGGCACAGGGGTCCGGGGAGCTGTTTTTT; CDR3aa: CASSLGAQGSGELFF
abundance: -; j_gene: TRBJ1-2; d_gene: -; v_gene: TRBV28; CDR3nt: TGTGCCAGCGGGCCGGGGGGCAGGACTAACTATGGCTACACCTTC; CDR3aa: CASGPGGRTNYGYTF